These 15 T cell receptor beta chains originate from one sample sequenced in a study of blood T cell repertoires in COVID-19. Clones were sequenced by immunoSEQ multiplex PCR, and TCRdb holds only the in-frame ones, with some missing. The data contain approximately 15,000 clones, around three quarters of them singletons. The sequenced sample consisted of peripheral blood. Receptors were obtained from a man between 65 and 80 years old with acute or convalescent COVID-19.

The chain has TRBV5-1 and TRBJ1-1; no clear D gene. Germline CDR1 and CDR2: SGHRS and YFSETQ. Trimming stripped 0 bases from V and 5 bases from J, with 14 bases between. The CDR3 runs to 15 residues. CDR3 DNA sequence: TGCGCCAGCAGCTTGGGGAGGGTTTCAAGAACTGAAGCTTTCTTT. Residues: CASSLGRVSRTEAFF.

V usage is TRBV30 and J usage is TRBJ1-5; a weak D match, TRBD1 (6 bases). Trimming cost V 0 bases and J 6 bases, with 6 bases left between them. The CDR3 extends over 12 amino acids. The germline V gene has CDR1 GTSNPN and CDR2 SVGIG (reference sequence). The CDR3, as DNA: TGTGCCTGGAGTGTACAGGGTCAGCCCCAGCATTTT. This encodes CAWSVQGQPQHF.

This clone was found once. This chain links TRBV9 with TRBJ2-5; 11 bases match TRBD2. With V trimmed by 0 bases and J by 0 bases, 4 bases remained unmatched. Germline-derived CDR1 and CDR2 are SGDLS and YYNGEE. The CDR3 covers 17 residues. This chain's CDR3 is CASSVAPLAGDQETQYF. The CDR3 bases are TGTGCCAGCAGCGTAGCCCCACTAGCGGGGGACCAAGAGACCCAGTACTTC.

V usage is TRBV7-6 and J usage is TRBJ2-7, with TRBD2 as a possible D gene (7 bases). The CDR3 runs 15 residues. V was shortened by 0 bases and J by 0 bases, with 9 bases between the two germline ends. CDR1 SGHVS and CDR2 FNYEAQ come from the germline V gene. The CDR3, as DNA: TGTGCCAGCAGCTTAGCCGGGGGGCCCTCCTACGAGCAGTACTTC. It is translated as CASSLAGGPSYEQYF.

The V and J genes are TRBV3-1 (or the pseudogene TRBV3-2) and TRBJ1-2; D is possibly TRBD1 (5 bases). Trimming left V 0 bases short and J 3 bases short, with 11 bases between. The CDR3 is 15 amino acids. From germline, CDR1 is LGHDT and CDR2 YNNKEL (reference sequence). CDR3: CASSQDAQGYYGYTF. CDR3 bases: TGTGCCAGCAGCCAAGACGCTCAGGGCTACTATGGCTACACCTTC.

The chain uses TRBV29-1 and TRBJ2-1; D unclear. This CDR3 is 11 amino acids long. V lost 6 bases and J 9 bases, leaving 12 bases between the germline ends. Germline-derived CDR1 and CDR2 are SQVTM and ANQGSEA. CDR3 residues: CSVYSLGEQFF. CDR3 in DNA: TGCAGCGTGTATAGTCTCGGTGAGCAGTTCTTC.

This chain uses TRBV13 with TRBJ2-5; D is possibly TRBD2 (6 bases). V was shortened by 0 bases and J by 0 bases, with 8 bases between the two germline ends. The CDR3 contains 15 residues. Germline CDR1 is PRHDT and CDR2 is FYEKMQ (reference sequence). The DNA for the CDR3 is TGTGCCAGCAGCTTAGGAGGGACTCACCAAGAGACCCAGTACTTC. It translates to CASSLGGTHQETQYF.

Of note for this clone: Its ends do not fully match the called genes, so a read error is possible. The chain links TRBV4-2 to TRBJ2-2, with TRBD2 identical over 10 bases. This CDR3 contains 16 residues. Germline V lookup: CDR1 LGHNA, CDR2 YNFKEQ. CDR3 nucleotides: TGTGCCAGCAACCAAGCGGGAGGGCCCCGGGCCGGGGAGCTGTTTTTT. Translating gives CASNQAGGPRAGELFF.

This rearrangement joins TRBV4-3 to TRBJ2-3; TRBD1 matches at 9 bases. J was trimmed by 5 bases and V by 1 base; bases with no gene match: 10. Germline lookup yields CDR1 LGHNA and CDR2 YSLEER. This CDR3 region has 17 residues. The CDR3 nucleotides are TGCGCCAGCAGCCAAGCGGTACCGGGACAGGGCGGAGATACGCAGTATTTT. Its translation is CASSQAVPGQGGDTQYF.

This chain joins TRBV5-4 and TRBJ2-1, with TRBD2 identical over 13 bases. Germline V CDR1 and CDR2: SGHNT, YYREEE (reference sequence). The trim removed 7 bases at V and 7 bases at J, leaving 8 bases unmatched. CDR3 length: 15 residues. The chain's CDR3 is CASQLAGGDGNEQFF. Written as DNA, the CDR3 is TGTGCCAGCCAACTAGCGGGAGGGGACGGTAATGAGCAGTTCTTC.

The rearrangement joins TRBV28 to TRBJ1-4, with D possibly TRBD1 on 5 matching bases. With 3 bases removed from V and 8 bases from J, the gap between germline ends came to 16 bases. Germline V CDR1 and CDR2: MDHEN, SYDVKM. The CDR3 runs to 15 residues. DNA of the CDR3: TGTGCCAGCAGTTTCCCAGGCGGGGGAAGGGAAAAACTGTTTTTT. Translation: CASSFPGGGREKLFF.

This chain connects TRBV7-8 to TRBJ2-5, with 7 bases that match TRBD2. V gave up 5 bases and J gave up 2 bases; unmatched junction bases: 2. Per the germline V gene, CDR1 is SGHVS and CDR2 is FQNEAQ. This CDR3 comprises 13 residues. CDR3 protein: CASSRTRQETQYF. The DNA of the CDR3 is TGTGCCAGCAGCCGGACTAGACAAGAGACCCAGTACTTC.

A few counts support this clone. The V call is TRBV5-4, the J call TRBJ1-1; D uncertain. The CDR3 covers 12 residues. The V end was cut by 4 bases, the J end by 4 bases, with 8 bases between. Germline CDR1 SGHNT, CDR2 YYREEE (reference sequence). The CDR3 is CASSLPLTEAFF. The CDR3 DNA follows: TGTGCCAGCAGCCTTCCCCTCACTGAAGCTTTCTTT.

The chain couples TRBV28 to TRBJ2-7, with TRBD2 identical over 8 bases. Trimming removed 6 bases from V and 2 bases from J; junction bases left unmatched: 9. Germline loops: CDR1 MDHEN, CDR2 SYDVKM. The CDR3 is made up of 15 amino acids. The CDR3 is CASSLSGGGTYEQYF. The CDR3 DNA is TGTGCCAGCAGCCTATCCGGGGGGGGCACCTACGAGCAGTACTTC. The full variable domain, in which reference TRBV28 and TRBJ2-7 provide the parts outside the CDR3, is DVKVTQSSRYLVKRTGEKVFLECVQDMDHENMFWYRQDPGLGLRLIYFSYDVKMKEKGDIPEGYSVSREKKERFSLILESASTNQTSMYLCASSLSGGGTYEQYFGPGTRLTVT.

In DNA, the CDR3 is TGTGCCACCCCCTTGGGGCAGGGGTCTTCACCCCTCCACTTT. Amino acid sequence: CATPLGQGSSPLHF. V and J are TRBV6-5 and TRBJ1-6, with D maybe TRBD1 (6 bases). CDR3 length: 14 residues. Trimming removed 10 bases from V and 9 bases from J, with 19 bases in between. CDR1 MNHEY and CDR2 SVGAGI come from the germline V gene.